This record looks at one T cell receptor (beta chain) sequence and its context. One junction end does not reproduce the germline sequence, and a read error may be involved. Germline V gene lookup returns CDR1 SGDLS and CDR2 YYNGEE. The CDR3 is 17 amino acids. The data were obtained in a study of blood T cells in healthy people across ages. The second PCR ran roughly 7 to 12 cycles with a sample-barcoded 5' primer and J-beta primers. TCRdb redid the calling of the 5' RACE reads with MiXCR, one entry per CDR3 protein. The top ten hold roughly 14% of the sample, which has hundreds of thousands of distinct CDR3 sequences, roughly half seen once.

Source material: blood. The receptor was derived from an elderly woman in good health. V and J are TRBV9 and TRBJ1-4, with D possibly being TRBD1 (5 bases). The chain's CDR3 is CVSSSGLGVQFSEKLFF. The CDR3 DNA reads as TGTGTCAGCAGCTCGGGGCTGGGGGTCCAGTTTAGTGAAAAACTGTTTTTT.